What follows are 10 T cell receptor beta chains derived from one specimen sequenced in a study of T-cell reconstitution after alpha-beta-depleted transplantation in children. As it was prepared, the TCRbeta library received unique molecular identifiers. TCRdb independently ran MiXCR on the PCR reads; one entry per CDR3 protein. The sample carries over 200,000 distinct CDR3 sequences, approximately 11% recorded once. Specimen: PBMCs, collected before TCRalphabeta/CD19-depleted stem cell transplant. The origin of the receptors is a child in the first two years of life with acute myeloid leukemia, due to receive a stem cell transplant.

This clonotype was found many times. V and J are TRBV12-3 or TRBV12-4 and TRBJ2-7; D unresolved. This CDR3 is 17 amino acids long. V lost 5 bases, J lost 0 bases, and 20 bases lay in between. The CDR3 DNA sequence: TGTGCCAGCAGTCTTATTTTGCGCCTCCCCAGCTCCTACGAGCAGTACTTC. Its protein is CASSLILRLPSSYEQYF.

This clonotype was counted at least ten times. The CDR3 nucleotides are TGTGCCAGCTCACCAACGAAGGGACAGGAGCCCTACGAGCAGTACTTC. It translates to CASSPTKGQEPYEQYF. The chain joins TRBV18 to TRBJ2-7; 8 bases align to TRBD1. The CDR3 has 16 residues. Looked up from germline, CDR1 is KGHSH and CDR2 is LQKENI. V lost 2 bases, J lost 2 bases, and 8 bases stayed unmatched.

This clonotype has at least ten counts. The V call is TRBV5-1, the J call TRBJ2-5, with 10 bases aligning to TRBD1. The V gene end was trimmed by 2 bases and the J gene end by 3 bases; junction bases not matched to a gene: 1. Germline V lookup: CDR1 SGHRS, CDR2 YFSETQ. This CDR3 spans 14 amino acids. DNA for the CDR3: TGCGCCAGCAGCTTCGGGACAGGGGAAGAGACCCAGTACTTC. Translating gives CASSFGTGEETQYF. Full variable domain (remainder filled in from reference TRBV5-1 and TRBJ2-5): KAGVTQTPRYLIKTRGQQVTLSCSPISGHRSVSWYQQTPGQGLQFLFEYFSETQRNKGNFPGRFSGRQFSNSRSEMNVSTLELGDSALYLCASSFGTGEETQYFGPGTRLLVL.

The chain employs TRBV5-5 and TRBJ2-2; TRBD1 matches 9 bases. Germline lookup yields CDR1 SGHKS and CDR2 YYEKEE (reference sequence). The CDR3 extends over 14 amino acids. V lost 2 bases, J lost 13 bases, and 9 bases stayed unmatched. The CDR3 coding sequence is TGTGCCAGCAGCTTCCCGGGACAGGGAGGTCTGCTGTTTTTT. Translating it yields CASSFPGQGGLLFF.

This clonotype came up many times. The CDR3 loop reads CASSPFTGSDEQYF. The CDR3 DNA sequence: TGTGCCAGCAGCCCCTTTACAGGGAGCGACGAGCAGTACTTC. This chain uses TRBV14 with TRBJ2-7, with D maybe TRBD1 (6 bases). The CDR3 is 14 amino acids. The germline V and J ends were trimmed by 4 bases and 5 bases, with 15 bases remaining between them. Germline CDR1 reads SGHDN; CDR2 reads FVKESK.

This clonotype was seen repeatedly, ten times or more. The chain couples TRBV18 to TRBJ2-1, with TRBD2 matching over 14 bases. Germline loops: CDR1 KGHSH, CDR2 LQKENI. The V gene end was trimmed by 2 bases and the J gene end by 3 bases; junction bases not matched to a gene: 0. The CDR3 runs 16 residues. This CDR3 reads CASSPGLAGGYNEQFF. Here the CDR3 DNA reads TGTGCCAGCTCACCAGGACTAGCGGGAGGCTACAATGAGCAGTTCTTC.

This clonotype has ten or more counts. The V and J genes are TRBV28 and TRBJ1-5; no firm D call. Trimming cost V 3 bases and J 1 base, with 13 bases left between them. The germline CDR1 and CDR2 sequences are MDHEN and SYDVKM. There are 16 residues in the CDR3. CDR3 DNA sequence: TGTGCCAGCAGTTTTGAGGTTCTAATGAGCAATCAGCCCCAGCATTTT. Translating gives CASSFEVLMSNQPQHF.

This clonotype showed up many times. The CDR3 protein is CASSLPQGYEQYF. DNA for the CDR3: TGTGCCAGCAGTTTACCCCAGGGCTACGAGCAGTACTTC. The rearrangement uses TRBV12-3 or TRBV12-4 and TRBJ2-7; tentatively, D is TRBD1 (5 bases). The CDR3 runs 13 residues. The V end lost 2 bases, the J end lost 3 bases, and 8 bases lay between the germline ends.

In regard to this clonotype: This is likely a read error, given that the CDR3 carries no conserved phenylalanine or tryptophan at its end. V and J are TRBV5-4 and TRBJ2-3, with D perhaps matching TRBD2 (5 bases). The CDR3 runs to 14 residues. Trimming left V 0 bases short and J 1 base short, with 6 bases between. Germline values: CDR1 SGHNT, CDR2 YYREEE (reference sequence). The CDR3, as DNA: TGTGCCAGCAGCTTGGCCGGGGGCACAGATACGCAGTATTAT. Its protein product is CASSLAGGTDTQYY.

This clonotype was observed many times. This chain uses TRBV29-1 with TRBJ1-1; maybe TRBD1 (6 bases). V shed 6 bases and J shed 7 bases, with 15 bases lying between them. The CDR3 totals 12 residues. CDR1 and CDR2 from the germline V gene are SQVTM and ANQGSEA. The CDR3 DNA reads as TGCAGCGTGAACAGGGTTTTTGGTGAAGCTTTCTTT. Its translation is CSVNRVFGEAFF.